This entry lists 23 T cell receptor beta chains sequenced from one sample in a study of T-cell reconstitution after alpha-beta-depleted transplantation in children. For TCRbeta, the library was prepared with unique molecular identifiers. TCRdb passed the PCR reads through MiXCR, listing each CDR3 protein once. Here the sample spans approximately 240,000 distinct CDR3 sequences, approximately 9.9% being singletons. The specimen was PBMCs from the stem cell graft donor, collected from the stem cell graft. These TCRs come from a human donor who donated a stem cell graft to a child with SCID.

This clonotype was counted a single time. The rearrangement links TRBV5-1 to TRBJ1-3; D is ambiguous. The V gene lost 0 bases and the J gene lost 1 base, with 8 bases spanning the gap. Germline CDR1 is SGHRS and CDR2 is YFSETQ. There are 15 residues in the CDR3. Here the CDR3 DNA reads TGCGCCAGCAGCTTGGGGTTGGGATCTGGAAACACCATATATTTT. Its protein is CASSLGLGSGNTIYF.

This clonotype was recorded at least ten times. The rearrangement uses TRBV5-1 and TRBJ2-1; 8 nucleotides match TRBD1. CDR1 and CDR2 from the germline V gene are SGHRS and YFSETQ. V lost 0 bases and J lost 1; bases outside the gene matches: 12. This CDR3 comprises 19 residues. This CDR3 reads CASSLAGLLWDRSYNEQFF. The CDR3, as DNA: TGCGCCAGCAGCTTGGCCGGGTTGTTGTGGGACAGGTCCTACAATGAGCAGTTCTTC.

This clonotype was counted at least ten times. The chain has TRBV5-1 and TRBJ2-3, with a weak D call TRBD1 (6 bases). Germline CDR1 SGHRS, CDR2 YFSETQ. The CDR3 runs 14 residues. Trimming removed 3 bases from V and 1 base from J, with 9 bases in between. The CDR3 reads CASSWDIGTDTQYF. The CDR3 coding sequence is TGCGCCAGCAGCTGGGACATCGGCACAGATACGCAGTATTTT.

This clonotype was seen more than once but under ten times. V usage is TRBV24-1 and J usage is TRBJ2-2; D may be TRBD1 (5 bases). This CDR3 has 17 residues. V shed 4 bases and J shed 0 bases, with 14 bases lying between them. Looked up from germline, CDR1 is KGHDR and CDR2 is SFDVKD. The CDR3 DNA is TGTGCCACCAGTGAAACTACGACAGACCCGAACACCGGGGAGCTGTTTTTT. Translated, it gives CATSETTTDPNTGELFF.

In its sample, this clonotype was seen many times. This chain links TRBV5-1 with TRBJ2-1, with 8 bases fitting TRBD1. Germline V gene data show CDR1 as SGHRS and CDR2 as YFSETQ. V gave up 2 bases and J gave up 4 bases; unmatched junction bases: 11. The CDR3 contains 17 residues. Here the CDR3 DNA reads TGCGCCAGCAGCTTTGGCCCCGGGACAGGCGATTACAATGAGCAGTTCTTC. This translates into CASSFGPGTGDYNEQFF.

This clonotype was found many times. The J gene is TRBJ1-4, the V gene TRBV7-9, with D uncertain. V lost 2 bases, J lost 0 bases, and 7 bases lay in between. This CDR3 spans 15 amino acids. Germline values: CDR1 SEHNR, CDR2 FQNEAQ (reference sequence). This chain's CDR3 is CASSLPITTNEKLFF. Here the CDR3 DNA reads TGTGCCAGCAGCTTACCGATTACAACTAATGAAAAACTGTTTTTT.

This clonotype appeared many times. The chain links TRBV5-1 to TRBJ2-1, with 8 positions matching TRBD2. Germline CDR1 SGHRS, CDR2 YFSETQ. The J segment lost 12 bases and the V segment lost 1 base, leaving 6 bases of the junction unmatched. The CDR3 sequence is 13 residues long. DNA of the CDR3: TGCGCCAGCAGCTTGCGGGGGGGCCTTGGGCAGTTCTTC. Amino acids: CASSLRGGLGQFF.

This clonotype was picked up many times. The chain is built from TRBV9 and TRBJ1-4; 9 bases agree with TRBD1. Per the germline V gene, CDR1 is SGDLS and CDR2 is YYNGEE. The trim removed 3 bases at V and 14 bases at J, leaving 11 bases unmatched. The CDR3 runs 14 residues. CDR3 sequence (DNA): TGTGCCAGCAGCGCCTACAGGGGGCCCGGGGGGCTGTTTTTT. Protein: CASSAYRGPGGLFF.

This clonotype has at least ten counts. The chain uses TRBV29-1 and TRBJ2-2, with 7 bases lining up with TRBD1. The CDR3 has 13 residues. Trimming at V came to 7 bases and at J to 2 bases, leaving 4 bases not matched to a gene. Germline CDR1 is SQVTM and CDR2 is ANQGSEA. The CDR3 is CSDDRANTGELFF. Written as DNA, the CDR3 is TGCAGCGACGACAGGGCAAACACCGGGGAGCTGTTTTTT.

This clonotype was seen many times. This CDR3 reads CASSTRYRGEYGYTF. CDR3 nucleotide sequence: TGCGCCAGCAGCACCAGATACCGGGGCGAGTATGGCTACACCTTC. The chain carries TRBV5-1 and TRBJ1-2; weak D call: TRBD1 (5 bases). CDR3 size: 15 residues. Trimming shortened V by 4 bases and J by 5 bases, and 18 bases separated the two germline ends. Germline CDR1 and CDR2: SGHRS and YFSETQ.

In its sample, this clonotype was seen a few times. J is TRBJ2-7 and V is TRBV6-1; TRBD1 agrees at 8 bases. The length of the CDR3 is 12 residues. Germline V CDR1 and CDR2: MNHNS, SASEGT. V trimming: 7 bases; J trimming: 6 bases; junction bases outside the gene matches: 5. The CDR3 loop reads CASTDRGLEQYF. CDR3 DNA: TGTGCCAGCACCGACAGGGGCCTCGAGCAGTACTTC.

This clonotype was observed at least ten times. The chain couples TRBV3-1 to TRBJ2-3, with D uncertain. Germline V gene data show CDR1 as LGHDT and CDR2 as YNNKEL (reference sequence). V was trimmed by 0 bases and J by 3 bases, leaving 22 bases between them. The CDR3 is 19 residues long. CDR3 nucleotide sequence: TGTGCCAGCAGCCAAGATTCGGGTAGGGCTACATCATTTACAGATACGCAGTATTTT. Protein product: CASSQDSGRATSFTDTQYF.

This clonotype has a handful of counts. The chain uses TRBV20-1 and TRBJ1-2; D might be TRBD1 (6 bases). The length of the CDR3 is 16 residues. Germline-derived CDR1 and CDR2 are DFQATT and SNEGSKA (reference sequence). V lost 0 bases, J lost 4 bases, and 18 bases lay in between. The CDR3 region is CSAREGGADGLYGYTF. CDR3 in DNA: TGCAGTGCTAGAGAGGGGGGGGCGGACGGACTCTATGGCTACACCTTC.

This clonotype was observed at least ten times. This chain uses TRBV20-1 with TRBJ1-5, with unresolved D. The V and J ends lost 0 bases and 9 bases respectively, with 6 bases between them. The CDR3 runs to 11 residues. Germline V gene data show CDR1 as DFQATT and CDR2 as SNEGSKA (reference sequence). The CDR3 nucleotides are TGCAGTGCTAGAGAAGGCTGGCCCCAGCATTTT. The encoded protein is CSAREGWPQHF.

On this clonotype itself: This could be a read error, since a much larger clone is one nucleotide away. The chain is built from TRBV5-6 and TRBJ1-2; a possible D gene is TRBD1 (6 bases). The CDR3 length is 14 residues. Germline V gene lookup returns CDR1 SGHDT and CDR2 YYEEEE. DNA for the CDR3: TGTGCCAGCAGCTTGCCGACAGGAATCTATGGCTACCCCTTC. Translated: CASSLPTGIYGYPF.

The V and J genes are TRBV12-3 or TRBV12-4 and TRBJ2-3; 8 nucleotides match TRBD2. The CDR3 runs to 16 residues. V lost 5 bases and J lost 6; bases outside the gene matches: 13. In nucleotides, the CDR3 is TGTGCCAGCAGTCCCACCCGAGCGGGGGAGGCGGATACGCAGTATTTT. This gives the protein CASSPTRAGEADTQYF.

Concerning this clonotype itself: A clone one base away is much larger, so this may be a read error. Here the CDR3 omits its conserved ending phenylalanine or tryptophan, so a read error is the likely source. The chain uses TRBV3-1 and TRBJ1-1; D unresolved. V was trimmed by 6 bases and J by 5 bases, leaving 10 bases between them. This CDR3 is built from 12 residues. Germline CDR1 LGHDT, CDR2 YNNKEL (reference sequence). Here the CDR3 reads CASSDRVTEAFI. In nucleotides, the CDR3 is TGTGCCAGCAGTGATAGGGTTACTGAAGCTTTCATT.

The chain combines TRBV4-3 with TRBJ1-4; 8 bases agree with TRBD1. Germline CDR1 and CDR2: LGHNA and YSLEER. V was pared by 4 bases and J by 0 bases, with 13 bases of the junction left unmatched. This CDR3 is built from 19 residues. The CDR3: CASSRSAGGWVSTNEKLFF. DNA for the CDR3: TGCGCCAGCAGCCGAAGCGCAGGGGGCTGGGTCTCAACTAATGAAAAACTGTTTTTT.

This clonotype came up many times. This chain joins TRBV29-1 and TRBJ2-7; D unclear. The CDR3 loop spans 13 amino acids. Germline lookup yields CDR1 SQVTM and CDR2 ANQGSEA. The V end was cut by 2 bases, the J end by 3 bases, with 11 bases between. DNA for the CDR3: TGCAGCGTTGAAATGAGTCGCGGCTACGAGCAGTACTTC. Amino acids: CSVEMSRGYEQYF.

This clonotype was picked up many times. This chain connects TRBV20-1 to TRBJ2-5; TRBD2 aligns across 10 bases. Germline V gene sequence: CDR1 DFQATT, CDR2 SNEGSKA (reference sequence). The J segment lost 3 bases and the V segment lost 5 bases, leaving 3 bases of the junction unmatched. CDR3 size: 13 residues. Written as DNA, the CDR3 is TGCAGTGCTTGGACTAGCGGTGAAGAGACCCAGTACTTC. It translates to CSAWTSGEETQYF.

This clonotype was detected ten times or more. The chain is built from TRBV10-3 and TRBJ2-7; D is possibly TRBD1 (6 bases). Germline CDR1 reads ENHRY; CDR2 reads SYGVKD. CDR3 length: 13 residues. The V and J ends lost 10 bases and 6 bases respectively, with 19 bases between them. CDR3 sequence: CATQNDRNLEQYF. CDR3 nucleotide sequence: TGTGCCACGCAAAACGACAGGAACCTCGAGCAGTACTTC.

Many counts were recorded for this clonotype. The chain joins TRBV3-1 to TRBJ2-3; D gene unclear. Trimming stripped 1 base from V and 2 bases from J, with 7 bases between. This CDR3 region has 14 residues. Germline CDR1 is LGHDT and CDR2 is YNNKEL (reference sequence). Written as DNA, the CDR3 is TGTGCCAGCAGCCAAGGGTCCTTCACAGATACGCAGTATTTT. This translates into CASSQGSFTDTQYF.

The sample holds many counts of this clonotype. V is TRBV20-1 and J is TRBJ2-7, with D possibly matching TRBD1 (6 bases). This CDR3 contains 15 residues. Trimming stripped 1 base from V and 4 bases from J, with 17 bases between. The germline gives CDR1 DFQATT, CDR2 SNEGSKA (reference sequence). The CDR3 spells CSARALGAHTYEQYF. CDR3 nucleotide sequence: TGCAGTGCTAGAGCGTTGGGGGCCCACACATACGAGCAGTACTTC.